This TCR beta chain was captured by sequencing in a study of T-cell memory formation after mild COVID-19. 5'RACE primed from the constant segment yielded TCR alpha and TCR beta cDNA libraries bearing sample barcodes and UMIs. TCRdb re-analysed the 5' RACE reads in MiXCR, keeping a single row per CDR3 protein. This sample has approximately 290,000 distinct CDR3 sequences, with 15% to 20% found just once. Turning to this clonotype: Its antigen is unknown.

Points from the study as a whole: The authors did not confirm SARS-CoV-2 specificity of second-wave clones peaking day 37. Cross-reactive memory appears to have joined, as suggested by some responding clones showing up in pre-infection memory. A second wave expanding day 15 to 37 was CD4+-biased; contracting clones were balanced.

In germline, CDR1 is MNHNY, CDR2 SVGAGI (reference sequence). The CDR3 runs to 16 residues. V was pared by 2 bases and J by 2 bases, with 14 bases between. The chain couples TRBV6-6 to TRBJ2-3; D gene unclear. Sample: PBMCs or a T cell subset sorted from them (not recorded which). The sequence was obtained from a man younger than 35 who had mild COVID-19 (a few samples of this study predate the infection). Cell type and time point are not known. CDR3 coding DNA: TGTGCCAGCAGTTACCTCGAAAACTTTCCCACAGATACGCAGTATTTT. It codes for CASSYLENFPTDTQYF.